This TCR beta chain was recovered during a study of blood T cells in healthy people across ages. This CDR3 region has 12 residues. The germline V gene has CDR1 DFQATT and CDR2 SNEGSKA (reference sequence). The V segment lost 7 bases and the J segment 3 bases; nucleotides outside the gene matches: 3. For the second PCR, which ran for roughly 6 to 11 cycles, a sample-barcoded 5' primer and a J-beta primer mix were used. TCRdb recomputed calls from the 5' RACE reads with MiXCR, one row per CDR3 protein. The repertoire consists of approximately 600,000 distinct CDR3 sequences, with roughly three fifths occurring once and the leading ten covering 30% to 40%.

Sequencing input: blood. The TCR comes from a man aged 60-69 years in good health. The chain carries TRBV20-1 and TRBJ1-2; TRBD1 agrees at 9 bases. The CDR3 loop is CSDTGGDYGYTF. CDR3 bases: TGCAGTGATACAGGGGGCGACTATGGCTACACCTTC.